This T cell receptor beta chain was sequenced for a study of T cell changes during pregnancy in multiple sclerosis. CDR1 and CDR2 (germline): MNHNS, SASEGT. The CDR3 loop spans 15 amino acids. Trimming took 2 bases from V and 4 from J, leaving 9 bases between them. Method: immunoSEQ multiplex PCR; TCRdb's copy keeps in-frame clones and lacks some. The sample carries tens of thousands of clones, about nine tenths recorded once. The TCR sequence derives from a female donor with multiple sclerosis, enrolled in a pregnancy study. The chain employs TRBV6-1 and TRBJ1-6; D is unresolved. This sample comprised CD4+ T cells from peripheral blood mononuclear cells, obtained before pregnancy. CDR3 in DNA: TGTGCCAGCAGTGAAAACAGAAATTATAATTCACCCCTCCACTTT. Translated, it gives CASSENRNYNSPLHF.